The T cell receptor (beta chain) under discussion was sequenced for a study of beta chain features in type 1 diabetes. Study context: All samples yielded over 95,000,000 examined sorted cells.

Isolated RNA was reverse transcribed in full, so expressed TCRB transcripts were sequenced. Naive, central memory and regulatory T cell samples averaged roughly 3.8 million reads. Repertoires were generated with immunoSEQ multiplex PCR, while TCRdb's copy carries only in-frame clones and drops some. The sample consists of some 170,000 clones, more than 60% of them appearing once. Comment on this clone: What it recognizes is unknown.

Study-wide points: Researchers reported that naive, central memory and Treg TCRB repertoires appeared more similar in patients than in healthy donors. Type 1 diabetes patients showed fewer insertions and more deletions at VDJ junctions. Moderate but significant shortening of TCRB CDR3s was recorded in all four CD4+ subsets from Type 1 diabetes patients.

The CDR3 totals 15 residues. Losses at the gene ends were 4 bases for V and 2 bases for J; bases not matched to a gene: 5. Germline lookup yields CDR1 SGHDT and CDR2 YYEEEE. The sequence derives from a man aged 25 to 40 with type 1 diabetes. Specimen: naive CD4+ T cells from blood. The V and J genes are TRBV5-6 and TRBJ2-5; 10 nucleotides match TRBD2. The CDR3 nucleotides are TGTGCCAGCAGCCGTAGCGGGGGGCGACAAGAGACCCAGTACTTC. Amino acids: CASSRSGGRQETQYF.